The clone carrying this T cell receptor beta chain was detected many times. Its specificity is unknown. This record belongs to a study of blood T cells in healthy people across ages. Study findings and constraints: Donor CMV status, an unknown factor, possibly confounded changes in expanded clonotypes. Aged donors had fewer naive CD4+ cells and lower diversity than long-lived donors.

Next came a second PCR, run for about 6 to 11 cycles, which used a sample-barcoded 5' primer along with a J-beta primer mix. Every cDNA was tagged by a template-switch adaptor with 12 random nucleotides. TCRdb reanalysed the 5' RACE reads using MiXCR and keeps one entry per CDR3 protein. The sample lists around 1,700,000 distinct CDR3 sequences, roughly 30% occurring once. The CDR3 has 13 amino acids. The ends were cut back, 4 bases at V and 3 bases at J, with 10 bases in the middle. The germline gives CDR1 DFQATT, CDR2 SNEGSKA (reference sequence). Sequences were obtained from blood. The J gene is TRBJ2-1, the V gene TRBV20-1, with D possibly being TRBD2 (6 bases). The receptor was derived from a woman under 40 in good health. The CDR3 nucleotides are TGCAGTGCTAAACTAGCTGACTACAATGAGCAGTTCTTC. Residues: CSAKLADYNEQFF.